The subject of this entry is one T cell receptor (beta chain). Its antigen is not identified. The data stem from a study of CD8+ T cells in alopecia areata. On the study more broadly: Patients received oral tofacitinib, 5 to 10 mg twice daily, for moderate-to-severe alopecia areata.

cDNA reverse transcribed from extracted RNA served as the sequencing template. Using immunoSEQ multiplex PCR, the repertoire was profiled, and TCRdb retains in-frame clones only, with some absent. The table records some 130,000 clones, 49% of them present only once. Study findings and constraints: Affected scalp, especially in alopecia totalis/universalis, had a higher clonality than normal scalp did.

Those with alopecia areata gave lesional scalp punch biopsies and peripheral blood. PBMCs, the starting material, were the source of sorted CD4+ and CD8+ T cells. The CDR3 runs 16 residues. V shed 5 bases and J shed 0 bases, with 14 bases lying between them. The V gene's germline CDR1 is PRHDT and CDR2 FYEKMQ (reference sequence). This clonotype was obtained from a human donor with alopecia areata. The rearrangement links TRBV13 to TRBJ2-1; possible D gene TRBD2, 5 bases. The sequences come from CD8+ T cells sorted from blood, collected at week 0. The CDR3 DNA reads TGTGCCAGCAGCCGAAAGGACTCCCGCTCCTACAATGAGCAGTTCTTC. Encoded protein: CASSRKDSRSYNEQFF.